These T cell receptor beta chains were read from a single sample in a study of molecular identifiers for immune sequencing clone quantification. TCRdb independently ran MiXCR on the PCR reads; one entry per CDR3 protein. The sample lists more than 550,000 distinct CDR3 sequences; less than 30% were seen once. The sample taken for sequencing was naive CD8+ T cells from blood, with Jurkat cell RNA spiked in. The receptors come from a human donor in good health. Some libraries in this study had Jurkat cell RNA spiked in. Both conserved end residues are part of each CDR3. A D gene is named only where the DNA matches it firmly. The size field is filled for only some rows; it gives once, few, many or a size class.

CDR3: CSARDRQQGSYNSPLHF
DNA: TGCAGTGCTAGAGATAGACAGCAAGGCTCCTATAATTCACCCCTCCACTTT
J: TRBJ1-6
size: few
V: TRBV20-1
D: NA

CDR3: CASTLSGSSYNSPLHF
DNA: TGTGCCAGCACCCTTAGCGGGAGCTCCTATAATTCACCCCTCCACTTT
J: TRBJ1-6
size: few
V: TRBV27
D: NA

CDR3: CASSQYTGELYEQYF
DNA: TGTGCCAGCAGCCAATATACAGGGGAACTGTACGAGCAGTACTTC
J: TRBJ2-7
size: many
V: TRBV14
D: TRBD1

CDR3: CSVEGLLAGGRVTDTQYF
DNA: TGCAGCGTTGAAGGGCTACTAGCGGGAGGTCGGGTCACAGATACGCAGTATTTT
J: TRBJ2-3
size: many
V: TRBV29-1
D: TRBD2

CDR3: CATGMTDTQYF
DNA: TGTGCCACCGGAATGACAGATACGCAGTATTTT
J: TRBJ2-3
size: many
V: TRBV15
D: NA

CDR3: CASSEWTANNEQFF
DNA: TGTGCCAGCAGTGAATGGACAGCGAACAATGAGCAGTTCTTC
J: TRBJ2-1
size: few
V: TRBV2
D: NA

CDR3: CASSGLAGGVDGIGELFF
DNA: TGTGCCAGCAGCGGACTAGCGGGGGGCGTAGATGGCATCGGGGAGCTGTTTTTT
J: TRBJ2-2
size: few
V: TRBV7-9
D: TRBD2

CDR3: CASSYSNSGQVWYGYTF
DNA: TGTGCCAGCAGTTACTCGAATTCGGGACAGGTCTGGTATGGCTACACCTTC
J: TRBJ1-2
size: few
V: TRBV6-2/TRBV6-3
D: TRBD1

CDR3: CASSTGTPTNEKLFF
DNA: TGTGCCAGCAGTACCGGGACACCAACTAATGAAAAACTGTTTTTT
J: TRBJ1-4
size: NA
V: TRBV12-3/TRBV12-4
D: NA

CDR3: CASSLQYNEQFF
DNA: TGTGCCAGCAGCTTACAGTACAATGAGCAGTTCTTC
J: TRBJ2-1
size: many
V: TRBV7-2
D: NA

CDR3: CASSLINSGANVLTF
DNA: TGTGCCAGCAGTTTGATTAACTCTGGGGCCAACGTCCTGACTTTC
J: TRBJ2-6
size: many
V: TRBV28
D: NA

CDR3: CATSRERAYEQYF
DNA: TGTGCCACCAGCAGGGAGAGAGCCTACGAGCAGTACTTC
J: TRBJ2-7
size: few
V: TRBV15
D: NA

CDR3: CASSPFPGQGHEQYF
DNA: TGCGCCAGCAGCCCCTTCCCGGGACAGGGGCACGAGCAGTACTTC
J: TRBJ2-7
size: many
V: TRBV4-3
D: TRBD1

CDR3: CATSVGTSGTTSTDTQYF
DNA: TGTGCCACCAGTGTGGGGACTAGCGGGACAACTAGCACAGATACGCAGTATTTT
J: TRBJ2-3
size: few
V: TRBV24-1
D: TRBD2

CDR3: CASSPTRQGFGYTF
DNA: TGTGCCAGCAGCCCTACCAGACAGGGTTTTGGCTACACCTTC
J: TRBJ1-2
size: NA
V: TRBV12-3/TRBV12-4
D: TRBD1

CDR3: CASRGANVLTF
DNA: TGTGCCAGCAGAGGAGCCAACGTCCTGACTTTC
J: TRBJ2-6
size: many
V: TRBV27
D: NA

CDR3: CASSLIWSGESGELFF
DNA: TGTGCCAGCAGTTTAATTTGGTCGGGTGAATCTGGGGAGCTGTTTTTT
J: TRBJ2-2
size: few
V: TRBV12-3/TRBV12-4
D: NA

CDR3: CASSVLTGGYEQYF
DNA: TGTGCCAGCAGCGTGTTAACAGGGGGCTACGAGCAGTACTTC
J: TRBJ2-7
size: NA
V: TRBV5-5
D: TRBD1

CDR3: CASSLDTGSGNTIYF
DNA: TGTGCCAGCAGCTTGGATACCGGGTCTGGAAACACCATATATTTT
J: TRBJ1-3
size: many
V: TRBV5-6
D: NA

CDR3: CASSYLGADEQYF
DNA: TGTGCCAGCAGTTACTTGGGGGCGGACGAGCAGTACTTC
J: TRBJ2-7
size: many
V: TRBV6-5
D: NA

CDR3: CASSAGEGEQYF
DNA: TGTGCCAGCAGTGCCGGGGAGGGCGAGCAGTACTTC
J: TRBJ2-7
size: many
V: TRBV28
D: TRBD2

CDR3: CASSYSSGRGTGELFF
DNA: TGTGCCAGCAGTTACTCATCGGGGCGGGGGACCGGGGAGCTGTTTTTT
J: TRBJ2-2
size: many
V: TRBV6-5
D: TRBD2

CDR3: CASRSTGLAYGYTF
DNA: TGTGCCAGCAGATCTACAGGGCTGGCGTATGGCTACACCTTC
J: TRBJ1-2
size: NA
V: TRBV28
D: NA

CDR3: CASSWLGESSYEQYF
DNA: TGTGCCAGCAGTTGGCTAGGGGAGAGCTCCTACGAGCAGTACTTC
J: TRBJ2-7
size: NA
V: TRBV27
D: NA

CDR3: CASFWGNTIYF
DNA: TGTGCCAGCTTCTGGGGAAACACCATATATTTT
J: TRBJ1-3
size: NA
V: TRBV13
D: NA

CDR3: CASSPPGVYTGELFF
DNA: TGTGCCAGCAGCCCGCCGGGGGTCTACACCGGGGAGCTGTTTTTT
J: TRBJ2-2
size: NA
V: TRBV12-3/TRBV12-4
D: NA

CDR3: CAISHGTSGSHWGTDTQYF
DNA: TGTGCCATCAGCCACGGGACTAGCGGGAGTCATTGGGGGACAGATACGCAGTATTTT
J: TRBJ2-3
size: NA
V: TRBV10-3
D: TRBD2

CDR3: CAWRTVGANVLTF
DNA: TGTGCCTGGAGGACGGTTGGGGCCAACGTCCTGACTTTC
J: TRBJ2-6
size: NA
V: TRBV30
D: NA

CDR3: CASSQDLGSGETQCF
DNA: TGCGCCAGCAGCCAAGATCTGGGATCGGGCGAGACCCAGTGCTTC
J: TRBJ2-5
size: NA
V: TRBV4-3
D: NA

CDR3: CASRAGGPIFNEQFF
DNA: TGTGCCAGTAGGGCGGGGGGGCCGATATTTAATGAGCAGTTCTTC
J: TRBJ2-1
size: NA
V: TRBV6-6
D: TRBD2

CDR3: CASSLAPVVGTDAYEQYF
DNA: TGTGCCAGCAGCTTAGCCCCGGTGGTCGGGACGGACGCCTACGAGCAGTACTTC
J: TRBJ2-7
size: NA
V: TRBV11-2
D: NA

CDR3: CASSLAPGNIQYF
DNA: TGTGCCAGCAGCTTAGCACCAGGGAACATTCAGTACTTC
J: TRBJ2-4
size: many
V: TRBV7-9
D: NA

CDR3: CASSLEEDRPQHF
DNA: TGTGCCAGCAGCTTAGAGGAGGATCGGCCCCAGCATTTT
J: TRBJ1-5
size: NA
V: TRBV7-6
D: NA

CDR3: CASSLAPSQSSYNSPLHF
DNA: TGTGCCAGCAGCTTAGCCCCCTCCCAGAGCTCCTATAATTCACCCCTCCACTTT
J: TRBJ1-6
size: NA
V: TRBV7-6
D: NA

CDR3: CASSGGGTANYGYTF
DNA: TGTGCCAGCAGTGGGGGTGGGACAGCGAACTATGGCTACACCTTC
J: TRBJ1-2
size: few
V: TRBV2
D: TRBD1

CDR3: CASSQDPSGRWYEQYF
DNA: TGTGCCAGCAGCCAAGACCCTAGCGGGAGGTGGTACGAGCAGTACTTC
J: TRBJ2-7
size: few
V: TRBV3-1
D: TRBD2

CDR3: CASSAGTTDTQYF
DNA: TGTGCCAGCAGCGCGGGCACCACAGATACGCAGTATTTT
J: TRBJ2-3
size: NA
V: TRBV11-2
D: NA

CDR3: CASSGEGVQPQHF
DNA: TGTGCCAGCAGCGGGGAGGGAGTGCAGCCCCAGCATTTT
J: TRBJ1-5
size: many
V: TRBV9
D: NA

CDR3: CASSLDEGVADTQYF
DNA: TGTGCCAGCAGCTTAGACGAGGGGGTGGCAGATACGCAGTATTTT
J: TRBJ2-3
size: many
V: TRBV7-9
D: NA